These 24 T cell receptor beta chains share one sample of origin, sequenced in a study of a mutant IDH1 vaccine in newly diagnosed glioma. The repertoire was sequenced with immunoSEQ multiplex PCR; TCRdb's copy has only in-frame clones and lacks some. Here the sample spans tens of thousands of clones, less than 65% being singletons. No cognate antigen is known for these TCRs. Indicated time point: week 47, end of study. It was 300 ug of mutant IDH1 20-mer peptide that made up each vaccine dose, given with topical imiquimod. Sequencing used peripheral blood mononuclear cells (PBMCs), obtained from a glioma patient whose treatment included an IDH1 peptide vaccine. These receptors all stem from a middle-aged man with glioma. Some clones in this sample may be carry-over from other donors' samples.

The gene calls are TRBV30 and TRBJ2-2, with 11 bases fitting TRBD1. The CDR3 is 17 residues long. The germline V gene encodes CDR1 GTSNPN and CDR2 SVGIG (reference sequence). Trimming took 4 bases from V and 1 from J; bases not matched to a gene: 8. CDR3 loop: CAWKSGTGGMNTGELFF. Written as DNA, the CDR3 is TGTGCCTGGAAATCGGGGACAGGGGGTATGAACACCGGGGAGCTGTTTTTT. Full variable domain (outside the CDR3, taken from reference TRBV30 and TRBJ2-2): SQTIHQWPATLVQPVGSPLSLECTVEGTSNPNLYWYRQAAGRGLQLLFYSVGIGQISSEVPQNLSASRPQDRQFILSSKKLLLSDSGFYLCAWKSGTGGMNTGELFFGEGSRLTVL.

This sequence joins TRBV30 and TRBJ1-5; tentative D call: TRBD1 (6 bases). This CDR3 is 14 amino acids long. V lost 3 bases, J lost 5 bases, and 14 bases lay in between. Germline V gene sequence: CDR1 GTSNPN, CDR2 SVGIG (reference sequence). CDR3 sequence: CAWSIHRDHQPQHF. CDR3 DNA sequence: TGTGCCTGGAGCATTCACAGGGACCATCAGCCCCAGCATTTT.

The rearrangement uses TRBV10-3 and TRBJ2-6; a weak D match, TRBD1 (6 bases). Germline V gene data show CDR1 as ENHRY and CDR2 as SYGVKD. Deletions cut 0 bases from V and 0 bases from J, with 18 bases between. The CDR3 extends over 20 amino acids. This CDR3 is CAISESPPGAVGSGANVLTF. CDR3 DNA: TGTGCCATCAGTGAGTCGCCGCCAGGGGCGGTAGGCTCTGGGGCCAACGTCCTGACTTTC.

This clone was seen only a few times. J is TRBJ2-2 and V is TRBV7-6; D unclear. The germline CDR1 and CDR2 sequences are SGHVS and FNYEAQ. The germline V and J ends were trimmed by 3 bases and 2 bases, with 7 bases remaining between them. This CDR3 is 14 amino acids long. The CDR3 region is CASSLSRNTGELFF. The CDR3 DNA reads as TGTGCCAGCAGCTTGTCGAGAAACACCGGGGAGCTGTTTTTT.

This clone was picked up one time. This rearrangement joins TRBV10-3 to TRBJ2-2; perhaps TRBD1 as D (6 bases). V gave up 7 bases and J gave up 1 base, with 10 bases separating them. The CDR3 extends over 14 amino acids. CDR1 is ENHRY, CDR2 SYGVKD, per germline. The CDR3 protein is CAITGTKNTGELFF. The CDR3 DNA reads as TGTGCCATCACTGGGACAAAGAACACCGGGGAGCTGTTTTTT.

The rearrangement joins TRBV5-4 to TRBJ2-5, with 11 bases matching TRBD2. The length of the CDR3 is 14 residues. V was pared by 6 bases and J by 3 bases, with 4 bases of the junction left unmatched. In germline, CDR1 is SGHNT, CDR2 YYREEE (reference sequence). DNA of the CDR3: TGTGCCAGCACCCAGACTAGCGGGGAAGAGACCCAGTACTTC. Protein: CASTQTSGEETQYF.

The chain combines TRBV19 with TRBJ2-2, with 9 bases aligning to TRBD1. After removal of 5 bases from V and 3 bases from J, the junction contained 10 bases not matched to a gene. CDR3 length equals 17 residues. Germline lookup yields CDR1 LNHDA and CDR2 SQIVND (reference sequence). The CDR3: CASSSQSGQGDTGELFF. The CDR3 bases are TGTGCCAGTAGTTCCCAATCGGGACAGGGTGACACCGGGGAGCTGTTTTTT.

V usage is TRBV19 and J usage is TRBJ1-1, with D tentatively TRBD1 (5 bases). CDR1 and CDR2 (germline): LNHDA, SQIVND (reference sequence). The CDR3 is 14 amino acids. The germline V and J ends were trimmed by 7 bases and 0 bases, with 12 bases remaining between them. In nucleotides, the CDR3 is TGTGCCAGTACGTCAACAGGCCTGAACACTGAAGCTTTCTTT. This encodes CASTSTGLNTEAFF.

By frequency in the sample, this clone is medium-sized. The chain couples TRBV6-1 to TRBJ1-2, with a possible D match to TRBD1 (5 bases). There are 14 residues in the CDR3. Trimming removed 0 bases at V and 7 bases at J, with 12 bases between. Germline V gene data show CDR1 as MNHNS and CDR2 as SASEGT. CDR3 in amino acids: CASSEATGGGGYTF. In nucleotides, the CDR3 is TGTGCCAGCAGTGAAGCGACCGGGGGGGGTGGCTACACCTTC.

This rearrangement joins TRBV5-5 to TRBJ1-6, with D possibly being TRBD1 (5 bases). Germline V lookup: CDR1 SGHKS, CDR2 YYEKEE (reference sequence). Trimming removed 0 bases at V and 7 bases at J, with 11 bases between. The CDR3 extends over 15 amino acids. The CDR3 DNA follows: TGTGCCAGCAGCTTGGTAGAGACAGTGAATTCACCCCTCCACTTT. Translation gives CASSLVETVNSPLHF.

V is TRBV12-5 and J is TRBJ1-3, with D hard to call. V dropped 6 bases and J dropped 1 base, with 4 bases sitting between them. The CDR3 covers 12 residues. Germline loops: CDR1 LGHNT, CDR2 FRNRAP. This CDR3 is CASGGSGNTIYF. CDR3 nucleotides: TGTGCTAGTGGGGGTTCTGGAAACACCATATATTTT. Together with reference TRBV12-5 and TRBJ1-3, the CDR3 gives the full variable domain: DARVTQTPRHKVTEMGQEVTMRCQPILGHNTVFWYRQTMMQGLELLAYFRNRAPLDDSGMPKDRFSAEMPDATLATLKIQPSEPRDSAVYFCASGGSGNTIYFGEGSWLTVV.

The CDR3 nucleotides read TGCGCCAGCAGCCCCCGGACAGGCGCTAACTATGGCTACACCTTC. Residues: CASSPRTGANYGYTF. This sequence joins TRBV5-1 and TRBJ1-2; 7 positions agree with TRBD1. The germline gives CDR1 SGHRS, CDR2 YFSETQ. The CDR3 is made up of 15 amino acids. Germline trimming cut 4 bases from V and 0 bases from J; bases unmatched to any gene: 6. The full variable domain, its missing parts supplied by reference TRBV5-1 and TRBJ1-2, is KAGVTQTPRYLIKTRGQQVTLSCSPISGHRSVSWYQQTPGQGLQFLFEYFSETQRNKGNFPGRFSGRQFSNSRSEMNVSTLELGDSALYLCASSPRTGANYGYTFGSGTRLTVV.

The rearrangement uses TRBV18 and TRBJ1-1, with 7 nucleotides matching TRBD1. CDR1 is KGHSH, CDR2 LQKENI, per germline. V lost 2 bases, J lost 0 bases, and 6 bases stayed unmatched. This CDR3 region has 16 residues. The CDR3 nucleotides read TGTGCCAGCTCACCAACATCGGGACAGATGAACACTGAAGCTTTCTTT. Translating it yields CASSPTSGQMNTEAFF.

This clone has only a few counts. The V gene is TRBV6-1, the J gene TRBJ2-7; 9 nucleotides agree with TRBD1. This CDR3 comprises 15 residues. Germline-derived CDR1 and CDR2 are MNHNS and SASEGT. V lost 5 bases, J lost 1 base, and 6 bases stayed unmatched. The CDR3 loop reads CASSTPGTGSYEQYF. CDR3 coding DNA: TGTGCCAGCAGTACCCCCGGGACAGGGTCCTACGAGCAGTACTTC.

The chain carries TRBV13 and TRBJ2-6, with a weak D call TRBD2 (5 bases). CDR1 is PRHDT and CDR2 is FYEKMQ in the germline V gene (reference sequence). The ends were cut back, 5 bases at V and 2 bases at J, with 10 bases in the middle. This CDR3 is built from 15 residues. CDR3 amino acids: CASSRRETGANVLTF. CDR3 coding DNA: TGTGCCAGCAGCCGACGGGAAACTGGGGCCAACGTCCTGACTTTC.

The V gene is TRBV19, the J gene TRBJ1-4; 7 nucleotides line up with TRBD1. This CDR3 contains 16 residues. Losses at the gene ends were 5 bases for V and 0 bases for J; bases not matched to a gene: 6. Germline V gene lookup returns CDR1 LNHDA and CDR2 SQIVND (reference sequence). The CDR3 loop is CASSSRQGATNEKLFF. The CDR3 DNA reads as TGTGCCAGTAGTTCCCGACAGGGCGCAACTAATGAAAAACTGTTTTTT.

The chain employs TRBV19 and TRBJ2-5; D unclear. Deletions cut 7 bases from V and 2 bases from J, with 17 bases between. Looked up from germline, CDR1 is LNHDA and CDR2 is SQIVND (reference sequence). This CDR3 has 15 amino acids. CDR3: CASTRSPTEQETQYF. CDR3 DNA sequence: TGTGCCAGTACCCGTAGCCCCACAGAACAAGAGACCCAGTACTTC.

The rearrangement joins TRBV30 to TRBJ1-1, with 8 bases aligning to TRBD1. This CDR3 region has 13 residues. Unmatched junction bases numbered 10, after V lost 5 bases and J lost 8 bases. CDR1 is GTSNPN and CDR2 is SVGIG in the germline V gene (reference sequence). The CDR3 nucleotides are TGTGCCTGGGGTTCAAGGACAGGGTCCGAAGCTTTCTTT. Protein: CAWGSRTGSEAFF.

This chain links TRBV6-5 with TRBJ1-6; 8 nucleotides align to TRBD1. V was pared by 6 bases and J by 4 bases, with 5 bases of the junction left unmatched. The CDR3 is 15 residues long. In germline, CDR1 is MNHEY, CDR2 SVGAGI. Here the CDR3 reads CASSTRTGYNSPLHF. CDR3 DNA: TGTGCCAGCAGCACCAGGACAGGGTATAATTCACCCCTCCACTTT.

The rearrangement links TRBV29-1 to TRBJ2-3; unclear D gene. CDR1 is SQVTM and CDR2 is ANQGSEA in the germline V gene. The ends were cut back, 4 bases at V and 6 bases at J, with 14 bases in the middle. This CDR3 region has 13 residues. CDR3 in amino acids: CSVVRIPGDTQYF. The CDR3 DNA is TGCAGCGTTGTTAGGATACCTGGTGATACGCAGTATTTT.

The gene calls are TRBV7-9 and TRBJ2-1; no reliable D call. This CDR3 comprises 15 residues. Per the germline V gene, CDR1 is SEHNR and CDR2 is FQNEAQ (reference sequence). Trimming pared 2 bases from V and 5 bases from J, leaving 13 bases between. The CDR3 here is CASSLSQVENNEQFF. The DNA for the CDR3 is TGTGCCAGCAGCTTATCTCAGGTGGAGAACAATGAGCAGTTCTTC.

On this clone: The junction does not match germline at one end; this may be a read error. The V call is TRBV5-1, the J call TRBJ2-6; unclear D gene. Germline V gene lookup returns CDR1 SGHRS and CDR2 YFSETQ. The length of the CDR3 is 16 residues. The CDR3 nucleotides are TGCGCCAGCAGCTTGCTCGGTAACTCTAGGGCCAACGTCCTGACTTTC. Translating it yields CASSLLGNSRANVLTF.

A note on this clone: Other DNA sequences from this sample encode an identical CDR3 as well. V and J are TRBV2 and TRBJ2-3; D is undetermined. In germline, CDR1 is SNHLY, CDR2 FYNNEI. With 4 bases removed from V and 4 bases from J, the gap between germline ends came to 6 bases. CDR3 length: 12 residues. The CDR3 DNA is TGTGCCAGCAGTGTCCGGGCAGATACGCAGTATTTT. Translating gives CASSVRADTQYF.

This rearrangement joins TRBV5-5 to TRBJ1-6; D is unresolved. V was pared by 0 bases and J by 12 bases, with 7 bases between. The CDR3 spans 12 residues. Germline V gives CDR1 SGHKS, CDR2 YYEKEE (reference sequence). CDR3 in amino acids: CASSLGTGPLHF. In DNA, the CDR3 is TGTGCCAGCAGCTTGGGGACGGGACCCCTCCACTTT.